Listed here are 20 T cell receptor beta chains from one sample, sequenced in a study of T-cell memory formation after mild COVID-19. TCRdb reprocessed the 5' RACE reads with MiXCR, giving one entry per CDR3 protein. The data show some 600,000 distinct CDR3 sequences, 17% seen once. Material: PBMCs or a T cell subset sorted from them (not recorded which). The source of these receptors is an adult woman who had mild COVID-19 (a few samples of this study predate the infection). Cell type and time point are not known.

This clonotype was counted only a few times. This chain connects TRBV5-1 to TRBJ2-1; 10 bases map to TRBD2. There are 17 residues in the CDR3. Per the germline V gene, CDR1 is SGHRS and CDR2 is YFSETQ. With 6 bases clipped from V and 0 bases from J, the junction kept 9 bases outside the gene matches. The CDR3 protein is CASTPGPSGGSYNEQFF. CDR3 nucleotides: TGCGCCAGCACCCCGGGACCTAGCGGGGGCTCCTACAATGAGCAGTTCTTC.

V usage is TRBV20-1 and J usage is TRBJ2-5; D is possibly TRBD2 (7 bases). The CDR3 sequence is 13 residues long. Trimming left V 5 bases short and J 6 bases short, with 16 bases between. Looked up from germline, CDR1 is DFQATT and CDR2 is SNEGSKA (reference sequence). Here the CDR3 reads CSAEPGGLKTQYF. For the CDR3, the DNA is TGCAGTGCTGAACCCGGGGGGCTGAAGACCCAGTACTTC.

There are many counts of this clonotype. The chain is built from TRBV20-1 and TRBJ1-5; 9 nucleotides agree with TRBD1. The germline CDR1 and CDR2 sequences are DFQATT and SNEGSKA (reference sequence). This CDR3 is 14 amino acids long. Trimming cost V 4 bases and J 6 bases; bases outside gene matches: 7. As DNA, the CDR3 is TGCAGTGCTATCTCCGGGACAGGGACTCAGCCCCAGCATTTT. As protein: CSAISGTGTQPQHF.

This clonotype was seen only a few times. V gene TRBV4-1 combines with J gene TRBJ2-5; no firm D call. CDR3 length: 16 residues. The V end lost 1 base, the J end lost 3 bases, and 15 bases lay between the germline ends. Germline CDR1 reads MGHRA; CDR2 reads YSYEKL. CDR3 loop: CASSQVFSQQKETQYF. CDR3 sequence (DNA): TGCGCCAGCAGCCAAGTGTTCAGTCAACAAAAAGAGACCCAGTACTTC.

The chain carries TRBV7-3 and TRBJ1-1, with D hard to call. Germline loops: CDR1 SGHTA, CDR2 FQGTGA. The CDR3 consists of 13 residues. Trimming pared 6 bases from V and 1 base from J, leaving 9 bases between. CDR3 in amino acids: CASRISPNTEAFF. For the CDR3, the DNA is TGTGCCAGCAGAATCAGCCCGAACACTGAAGCTTTCTTT.

This clonotype has more than one count but fewer than ten. The V and J genes are TRBV24-1 and TRBJ2-3, with D perhaps TRBD1 (6 bases). Trimming took 7 bases from V and 1 from J, leaving 8 bases between them. The CDR3 covers 13 residues. Germline V gene data show CDR1 as KGHDR and CDR2 as SFDVKD. CDR3 amino acids: CATRRQGTDTQYF. In nucleotides, the CDR3 is TGTGCCACCAGACGACAGGGCACAGATACGCAGTATTTT.

This clonotype was observed many times. V is TRBV10-3 and J is TRBJ2-1; a possible D gene is TRBD2 (5 bases). Trimming stripped 1 base from V and 10 bases from J, with 14 bases between. Germline V gene lookup returns CDR1 ENHRY and CDR2 SYGVKD. The CDR3 loop spans 14 amino acids. The CDR3 protein is CAISEYGPTGEQFF. CDR3 nucleotide sequence: TGTGCCATCAGTGAGTACGGACCGACGGGGGAGCAGTTCTTC.

This clonotype was detected many times. J is TRBJ2-1 and V is TRBV12-3 or TRBV12-4, with 8 positions matching TRBD1. This CDR3 spans 14 amino acids. With V trimmed by 6 bases and J by 6 bases, 7 bases remained unmatched. The CDR3 DNA follows: TGTGCCAGCAGCTTATCCGGGACAGGCAATGAGCAGTTCTTC. Residues: CASSLSGTGNEQFF.

This clonotype was found a few times. The V and J genes are TRBV2 and TRBJ1-1; 7 bases fit TRBD1. The CDR3 runs 15 residues. J gave up 0 bases and V 8 bases, and 9 bases lay outside the gene matches. Germline V CDR1 and CDR2: SNHLY, FYNNEI. The CDR3 region is CASRQGQRMNTEAFF. The CDR3 region has the DNA TGTGCCAGCCGACAGGGACAACGTATGAACACTGAAGCTTTCTTT.

This clonotype was recorded at least ten times. This CDR3 reads CASSRTGGAGANVLTF. CDR3 DNA sequence: TGTGCCAGCAGCCGTACAGGGGGCGCTGGGGCCAACGTCCTGACTTTC. The rearrangement joins TRBV12-3 or TRBV12-4 to TRBJ2-6; 9 bases fit TRBD1. With V trimmed by 6 bases and J by 2 bases, 5 bases remained unmatched. This CDR3 has 16 amino acids.

This clonotype was seen more than once but under ten times. The genes are TRBV2 and TRBJ2-3; D is undetermined. V lost 2 bases and J lost 4, with 4 bases in between. There are 12 residues in the CDR3. Germline values: CDR1 SNHLY, CDR2 FYNNEI. The CDR3 DNA reads as TGTGCCAGCAGTGAAACCCCAGATACGCAGTATTTT. Translation: CASSETPDTQYF.

The sample holds a few counts of this clonotype. The chain couples TRBV11-2 to TRBJ1-1, with 9 bases identical to TRBD1. The V segment lost 4 bases and the J segment 4 bases; nucleotides outside the gene matches: 13. Looked up from germline, CDR1 is SGHAT and CDR2 is FQNNGV. This CDR3 has 17 amino acids. The CDR3 nucleotides read TGTGCCAGCAGCTCCCCGATCGGGACAGGGTATGGCACTGAAGCTTTCTTT. This gives the protein CASSSPIGTGYGTEAFF. Full variable domain (missing parts from reference TRBV11-2 and TRBJ1-1): EAGVAQSPRYKIIEKRQSVAFWCNPISGHATLYWYQQILGQGPKLLIQFQNNGVVDDSQLPKDRFSAERLKGVDSTLKIQPAKLEDSAVYLCASSSPIGTGYGTEAFFGQGTRLTVV.

This clonotype was seen many times. The chain joins TRBV7-3 to TRBJ2-1; tentatively, D is TRBD1 or TRBD2 (5 bases each). Germline V CDR1 and CDR2: SGHTA, FQGTGA. The CDR3 covers 13 residues. Trimming left V 5 bases short and J 9 bases short, with 14 bases between. The CDR3: CASSDRGQGEQFF. CDR3 in DNA: TGTGCCAGCAGCGACCGGGGTCAGGGTGAGCAGTTCTTC.

In this sample, this clonotype turned up many times. This rearrangement joins TRBV20-1 to TRBJ1-4; TRBD1 matches 8 bases. Germline lookup yields CDR1 DFQATT and CDR2 SNEGSKA (reference sequence). With 1 base clipped from V and 8 bases from J, the junction kept 9 bases outside the gene matches. This CDR3 region has 15 residues. The CDR3 sequence: CSARGGGQVREKLFF. DNA of the CDR3: TGCAGTGCTAGAGGAGGGGGACAGGTCCGGGAAAAACTGTTTTTT.

In this sample, this clonotype turned up many times. This chain uses TRBV27 with TRBJ2-5; D assignment may be TRBD1 or TRBD2 (5 bases each). With 4 bases removed from V and 1 base from J, the gap between germline ends came to 13 bases. The V gene's germline CDR1 is MNHEY and CDR2 SMNVEV (reference sequence). The CDR3 is made up of 15 amino acids. The CDR3 here is CASSYAGTVQETQYF. The CDR3 region has the DNA TGTGCCAGCAGTTACGCCGGGACGGTCCAAGAGACCCAGTACTTC.

A few counts support this clonotype. The chain joins TRBV5-5 to TRBJ1-6; possible D gene TRBD1, 5 bases. This CDR3 is 15 amino acids long. Trimming pared 0 bases from V and 7 bases from J, leaving 11 bases between. Germline-derived CDR1 and CDR2 are SGHKS and YYEKEE (reference sequence). Here the CDR3 reads CASSLARVWNSPLHF. The CDR3, as DNA: TGTGCCAGCAGCTTGGCCAGGGTCTGGAATTCACCCCTCCACTTT.

This clonotype appeared many times. This rearrangement joins TRBV5-5 to TRBJ1-5, with D perhaps TRBD1 (5 bases). The CDR3 runs 16 residues. Between the trimmed V and J ends, which lost 4 bases and 0 bases, there was a span of 14 bases. The germline V gene has CDR1 SGHKS and CDR2 YYEKEE (reference sequence). Here the CDR3 DNA reads TGTGCCAGCAGCGCTCTTGGGGGGGATAGCAATCAGCCCCAGCATTTT. This sequence encodes CASSALGGDSNQPQHF.

The chain combines TRBV12-3 or TRBV12-4 with TRBJ2-1; D not certain. With 11 bases removed from V and 8 bases from J, the gap between germline ends came to 10 bases. There are 10 residues in the CDR3. CDR3 in amino acids: CAVLGYEQFF. In nucleotides, the CDR3 is TGTGCCGTCCTTGGATATGAGCAGTTCTTC.

Only a few counts were recorded for this clonotype. V usage is TRBV3-1 and J usage is TRBJ2-5; TRBD1 matches at 7 bases. The CDR3 consists of 18 residues. CDR1 and CDR2 from the germline V gene are LGHDT and YNNKEL (reference sequence). J was trimmed by 4 bases and V by 0 bases; bases with no gene match: 14. As DNA, the CDR3 is TGTGCCAGCAGCCAAGATATGGGGACAGCCGGATGGGGAGAGACCCAGTACTTC. It encodes CASSQDMGTAGWGETQYF.

The J gene is TRBJ1-4, the V gene TRBV5-5, with D hard to call. Germline V gene lookup returns CDR1 SGHKS and CDR2 YYEKEE (reference sequence). V lost 5 bases and J 0 bases, leaving 14 bases between the germline ends. The CDR3 consists of 16 residues. The CDR3 sequence is CASSRDMIATNEKLFF. In nucleotides, the CDR3 is TGTGCCAGCAGTCGAGACATGATAGCAACTAATGAAAAACTGTTTTTT.